This paragraph reports one T cell receptor beta chain. The antigen is not known. This specimen comes from a study of cytomegalovirus exposure and HLA in healthy donors. Findings and limits, study-wide: The study put 150 or so TCR beta chains on its list as cytomegalovirus-associated.

Germline CDR1 SGHAT, CDR2 FQNNGV. V was clipped by 2 bases and J by 9 bases, with 19 bases between them. The CDR3 contains 16 residues. Sequencing was performed with immunoSEQ multiplex PCR; in TCRdb, only in-frame clones are kept and a portion is missing. The sample contains roughly 90,000 clones, 85% of which appear only once. The sequenced sample was PBMCs. The clonotype comes from a man between 18 and 29 years old in good health and CMV-seropositive. The chain recombines TRBV11-2 with TRBJ2-2; TRBD1 might be the D (5 bases). CDR3 protein: CASSLTPRVNGRELFF. In nucleotides, the CDR3 is TGTGCCAGCAGCTTAACCCCCAGGGTTAATGGCCGGGAGCTGTTTTTT.